The sequence of this T cell receptor beta chain was determined in a study of molecular identifiers for immune sequencing clone quantification. The wider study: Replicates split RNA from around 20,000 or 99,000 naive CD8 cells five ways, and the researchers sequenced four portions.

A single record per CDR3 protein comes from TCRdb applying MiXCR to the PCR reads. This table holds approximately 680,000 distinct CDR3 sequences, around 25% found once. Notes on this clonotype: The antigen remains unidentified. This may stem from a read error, because a much larger clone lies one nucleotide away.

General observations from the study: Clones with over 20 RNA copies captured over 97% of effector molecules but under 1% of naive ones. A shared barcode on identical TCR molecules could lead to underestimated sizes for highly expanded clones.

Germline V gene sequence: CDR1 LGHNA, CDR2 YSLEER. With 6 bases clipped from V and 4 bases from J, the junction kept 4 bases outside the gene matches. There are 14 residues in the CDR3. The origin of this receptor is a human donor in good health. Some libraries in this study had Jurkat cell RNA spiked in. The chain joins TRBV4-3 to TRBJ2-7; 12 bases agree with TRBD1. The sequenced sample was naive CD8+ T cells from blood, with Jurkat cell RNA spiked in. Sample subset: FACS-sorted CD8+CD4-CCR7+CD45RA+ naive T cells. CDR3 residues: CASRMGQGAYEQYF. The CDR3 nucleotides read TGCGCCAGCAGGATGGGACAGGGGGCTTACGAGCAGTACTTC.